One sample yielded the 9 T cell receptor beta chains listed below, sequenced in a study of neurological immune-mediated disorders. One entry per CDR3 protein, called by TCRdb with MiXCR from the 5' RACE reads. The table lists about 95,000 distinct CDR3 sequences, roughly 4% of them singletons. Sequenced input: PBMCs. The receptor set was obtained from a woman aged 18-29 years with multiple sclerosis.

A note on this clonotype: This could be a read error, since a much larger clone is one nucleotide away. This chain connects TRBV4-1 to TRBJ1-2; 7 bases map to TRBD1. The CDR3 covers 14 residues. Germline V gene lookup returns CDR1 MGHRA and CDR2 YSYEKL. Trimming cost V 3 bases and J 9 bases; bases outside gene matches: 10. The CDR3 DNA reads as TGCGCCAGCAGCCAGGTGACAGGGTTCGGTTGCTACACCTTC. Protein product: CASSQVTGFGCYTF.

This clonotype has at least ten counts. V is TRBV5-1 and J is TRBJ2-5, with 13 bases identical to TRBD2. The germline V gene encodes CDR1 SGHRS and CDR2 YFSETQ. The CDR3 spans 17 residues. V trimming: 7 bases; J trimming: 5 bases; junction bases outside the gene matches: 14. The CDR3 sequence: CASLPSTSGGAIETQYF. CDR3 in DNA: TGCGCCAGCCTCCCAAGCACTAGCGGGGGGGCCATCGAGACCCAGTACTTC.

Many counts were recorded for this clonotype. The V gene is TRBV5-6, the J gene TRBJ1-2; D gene unclear. This CDR3 contains 12 residues. The germline V and J ends were trimmed by 4 bases and 8 bases, with 12 bases remaining between them. CDR1 SGHDT and CDR2 YYEEEE come from the germline V gene. CDR3 DNA sequence: TGTGCCAGCAGCCTGCGGGGTCGCGGCTACACCTTC. This gives the protein CASSLRGRGYTF.

This clonotype showed up many times. The chain is built from TRBV18 and TRBJ1-2; D is uncertain. Deletions cut 6 bases from V and 3 bases from J, with 11 bases between. The germline V gene encodes CDR1 KGHSH and CDR2 LQKENI. This CDR3 has 13 amino acids. The DNA of the CDR3 is TGTGCCAGCTCGCATGACACCGACTATGGCTACACCTTC. This sequence encodes CASSHDTDYGYTF.

This clonotype was seen many times. The V call is TRBV7-2, the J call TRBJ2-7; D not resolved. The CDR3 is 16 residues long. Per germline, CDR1 SGHTA and CDR2 FQGNSA. Trimming took 0 bases from V and 2 from J, leaving 14 bases between them. The DNA for the CDR3 is TGTGCCAGCAGCTTAGCCTCGGCCCGGGCTACCTACGAGCAGTACTTC. Translating it yields CASSLASARATYEQYF.

This clonotype was seen ten or more times. V is TRBV12-5 and J is TRBJ1-1, with D hard to call. The ends were cut back, 1 base at V and 0 bases at J, with 3 bases in the middle. CDR1 is LGHNT and CDR2 is FRNRAP in the germline V gene. The CDR3 consists of 13 residues. CDR3 sequence: CASGLGVNTEAFF. The CDR3 region has the DNA TGTGCTAGTGGTTTGGGGGTGAACACTGAAGCTTTCTTT.

This clonotype was seen repeatedly, ten times or more. In nucleotides, the CDR3 is TGTGCCAGCATGCAACAGGGGTGGACTAGCTCCTACGAGCAGTACTTC. This translates into CASMQQGWTSSYEQYF. V is TRBV7-9 and J is TRBJ2-7; possibly TRBD1 or TRBD2 for D (7 bases each). CDR3 length: 16 amino acids. Germline lookup yields CDR1 SEHNR and CDR2 FQNEAQ (reference sequence). Trimming took off 7 bases at V and 0 bases at J, with 19 bases between the two ends.

This clonotype was picked up many times. V is TRBV7-6 and J is TRBJ2-5, with 12 bases identical to TRBD2. This CDR3 is built from 17 residues. The germline gives CDR1 SGHVS, CDR2 FNYEAQ. The V gene end was trimmed by 4 bases and the J gene end by 5 bases; junction bases not matched to a gene: 11. This CDR3 is CASSSGLAGPQRETQYF. The CDR3 coding sequence is TGTGCCAGCAGCTCCGGACTAGCGGGACCCCAACGGGAGACCCAGTACTTC.

This clonotype came up many times. The rearrangement links TRBV7-9 to TRBJ2-7; D is undetermined. V lost 6 bases and J lost 5, with 11 bases in between. The CDR3 spans 12 residues. Germline V gene data show CDR1 as SEHNR and CDR2 as FQNEAQ (reference sequence). CDR3 region: CASSPIPHEQYF. The CDR3 DNA is TGTGCCAGCAGTCCAATCCCCCACGAGCAGTACTTC.